This TCR beta chain derives from a study of radiotherapy plus CTLA-4 blockade in lung cancer. Whole-study findings and limits: With interferon-beta, early dynamics of blood T cell clones were reported to best predict response. Radiotherapy was combined with ipilimumab, and tumor-derived TCR clones then expanded in blood.

Germline CDR1 is LNHDA and CDR2 is SQIVND (reference sequence). V lost 5 bases and J 6 bases, leaving 13 bases between the germline ends. The CDR3 sequence is 13 residues long. Repertoires were generated with immunoSEQ multiplex PCR, while TCRdb's copy carries only in-frame clones and drops some. The sample has around 50,000 clones; approximately 86% are singletons. As concerns this clone: The antigen remains undetermined.

The chain employs TRBV19 and TRBJ1-1, with D possibly TRBD1 on 6 matching bases. This clonotype was sampled from a human donor with non-small cell lung cancer that progressed on radiotherapy plus ipilimumab. Some clones in this sample may be carry-over from other donors' samples. Sequences were derived from peripheral blood, sampled from a patient treated with radiotherapy plus ipilimumab. In DNA, the CDR3 is TGTGCCAGTAGTCTTACAGGGAGGGCTGAAGCTTTCTTT. It is translated as CASSLTGRAEAFF.